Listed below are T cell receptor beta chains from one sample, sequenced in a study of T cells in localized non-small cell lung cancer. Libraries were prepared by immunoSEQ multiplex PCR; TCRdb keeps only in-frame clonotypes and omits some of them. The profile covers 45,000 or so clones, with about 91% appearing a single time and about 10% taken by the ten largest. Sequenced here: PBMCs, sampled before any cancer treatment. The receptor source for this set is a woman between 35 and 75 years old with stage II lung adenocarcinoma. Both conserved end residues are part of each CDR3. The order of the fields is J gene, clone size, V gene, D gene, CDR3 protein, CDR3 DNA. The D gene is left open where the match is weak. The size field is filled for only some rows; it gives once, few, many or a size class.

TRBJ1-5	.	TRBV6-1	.	CASSDNAQIAQPQHF	TGTGCCAGCAGTGATAACGCACAGATTGCCCAGCCCCAGCATTTT
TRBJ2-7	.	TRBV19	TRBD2	CASSRVGTSGSYEQYF	TGTGCCAGTAGTAGAGTAGGGACTAGCGGTTCCTACGAGCAGTACTTC
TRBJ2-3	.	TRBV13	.	CASSLGNRLTDTQYF	TGTGCCAGCAGCTTAGGGAACAGACTCACAGATACGCAGTATTTT
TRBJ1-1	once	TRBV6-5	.	CASSYVGDSTEAFF	TGTGCCAGCAGTTATGTCGGAGACAGCACTGAAGCTTTCTTT
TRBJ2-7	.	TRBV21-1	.	CASSKADTPYEQYF	TGTGCCAGCAGCAAGGCGGACACCCCCTACGAGCAGTACTTC
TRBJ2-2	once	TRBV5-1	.	CASSLDLGNTGELFF	TGCGCCAGCAGCTTGGATTTAGGTAACACCGGGGAGCTGTTTTTT
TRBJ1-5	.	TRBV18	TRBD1	CASSLGQGGDQPQHF	TGTGCCAGCTCCCTCGGACAGGGCGGTGATCAGCCCCAGCATTTT
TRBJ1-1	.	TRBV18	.	CASSPSVGESEAFF	TGTGCCAGCTCACCATCAGTAGGAGAGAGTGAAGCTTTCTTT
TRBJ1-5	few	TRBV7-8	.	CASSRGVNQPQHF	TGTGCCAGCAGCCGTGGGGTCAATCAGCCCCAGCATTTT
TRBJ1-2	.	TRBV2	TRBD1	CASSESSTGGAPSVYGYTF	TGTGCCAGCAGTGAAAGCAGCACAGGGGGCGCCCCGTCCGTCTATGGCTACACCTTC
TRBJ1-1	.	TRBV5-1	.	CASSSGGQRMNTEAFF	TGCGCCAGCAGCTCAGGAGGACAGCGGATGAACACTGAAGCTTTCTTT
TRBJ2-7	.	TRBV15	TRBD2	CVTSRTSLSSYEQYF	TGTGTCACCAGCAGGACTAGCCTTAGCTCCTACGAGCAGTACTTC
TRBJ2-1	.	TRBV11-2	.	CASNPGVDNGEQFF	TGTGCCAGCAACCCGGGGGTAGACAATGGTGAGCAGTTCTTC
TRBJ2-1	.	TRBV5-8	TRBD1	CASGSGQVKNNEQFF	TGTGCCAGCGGGTCCGGACAGGTCAAGAACAATGAGCAGTTCTTC
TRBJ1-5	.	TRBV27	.	CASSSGATGPQHF	TGTGCCAGCAGTTCCGGGGCCACAGGGCCCCAGCATTTT
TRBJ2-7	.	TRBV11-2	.	CASSSERTVYF	TGTGCCAGCAGCTCAGAGAGGACAGTGTACTTC
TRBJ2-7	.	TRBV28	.	CASRQDYEQYF	TGTGCCAGCAGGCAGGACTACGAGCAGTACTTC
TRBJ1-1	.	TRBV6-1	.	CASSATGNTEAFF	TGTGCCAGCAGTGCGACTGGGAACACTGAAGCTTTCTTT
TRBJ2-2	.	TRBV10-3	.	CAISAGQEELFF	TGTGCCATCAGTGCGGGCCAAGAGGAGCTGTTTTTT
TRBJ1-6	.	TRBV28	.	CASSSPQGTGNSPLHF	TGTGCCAGCAGTTCACCTCAGGGTACCGGTAATTCACCCCTCCACTTT
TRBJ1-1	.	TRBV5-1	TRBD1	CASGGTGTNTEAFF	TGCGCCAGCGGCGGGACAGGGACAAACACTGAAGCTTTCTTT
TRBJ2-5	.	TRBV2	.	CASSPDQQETQYF	TGTGCCAGCAGCCCCGACCAGCAAGAGACCCAGTACTTC
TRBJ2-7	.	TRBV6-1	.	CASGLRQDPSYEQYF	TGTGCCAGCGGACTCCGACAGGACCCTTCCTACGAGCAGTACTTC
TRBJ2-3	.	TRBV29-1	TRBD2	CSVDGGILNTDTQYF	TGCAGCGTTGACGGGGGGATCCTAAACACAGATACGCAGTATTTT
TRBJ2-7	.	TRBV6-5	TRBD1	CASSETGSYEQYF	TGTGCCAGCAGTGAGACAGGGAGCTACGAGCAGTACTTC
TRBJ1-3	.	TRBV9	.	CASSAMTGSGNTIYF	TGTGCCAGCAGCGCCATGACAGGCTCTGGAAACACCATATATTTT
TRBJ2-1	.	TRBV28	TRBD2	CASRVAGDNNEQFF	TGTGCCAGCAGGGTAGCGGGAGACAACAATGAGCAGTTCTTC